Shown below are 17 T cell receptor beta chains from a single sample sequenced in a study of T cell changes during pregnancy in multiple sclerosis. Libraries were prepared by immunoSEQ multiplex PCR; TCRdb keeps only in-frame clonotypes and omits some of them. The top ten clones hold 0.43% of a sample with about 75,000 clones, 80% to 95% of them seen once. The specimen comprised CD4+ T cells from peripheral blood mononuclear cells, sampled before pregnancy. These receptors all stem from a female donor with multiple sclerosis, enrolled in a pregnancy study.

The gene calls are TRBV30 and TRBJ2-3; 9 nucleotides match TRBD2. This CDR3 spans 14 amino acids. Germline V gene data show CDR1 as GTSNPN and CDR2 as SVGIG (reference sequence). V shed 3 bases and J 2 bases; nucleotides not matched to a gene: 3. In DNA, the CDR3 is TGTGCCTGGAGCGCGGGGGGGGCCACAGATACGCAGTATTTT. Protein product: CAWSAGGATDTQYF.

V and J are TRBV21-1 and TRBJ2-5; the table names TRBD2, a call not compared with the DNA. TRBV21-1 is a known pseudogene. The CDR3 loop spans 14 amino acids. CDR3 sequence (DNA): TGTGCCAGCAGTACTAGCGTCGGACAAGAGACCCAGTACTTC. Protein sequence: CASSTSVGQETQYF.

For the CDR3, the DNA is TGTGCCAGCAGCTTTTCTCCGGGAAACACAGATACGCAGTATTTT. Its translation is CASSFSPGNTDTQYF. The chain links TRBV5-6 to TRBJ2-3; weak D call: TRBD2 (5 bases). The germline V gene has CDR1 SGHDT and CDR2 YYEEEE. V was trimmed by 2 bases and J by 2 bases, leaving 12 bases between them. The CDR3 extends over 15 amino acids.

CDR3 DNA sequence: TGTGCCAGCCGACCTACAGGGATGGGGGATCAGCCCCAGCATTTT. Protein product: CASRPTGMGDQPQHF. The rearrangement joins TRBV6-1 to TRBJ1-5; a possible D gene is TRBD1 (6 bases). The germline CDR1 and CDR2 sequences are MNHNS and SASEGT. The CDR3 sequence is 15 residues long. V dropped 8 bases and J dropped 5 bases, with 19 bases sitting between them.

V usage is TRBV18 and J usage is TRBJ1-1; possible D gene TRBD1, 5 bases. Trimming pared 6 bases from V and 13 bases from J, leaving 21 bases between. The CDR3 has 13 amino acids. Germline V CDR1 and CDR2: KGHSH, LQKENI. CDR3 nucleotides: TGTGCCAGCTCGAGAGATAGCGGGGCAGGAGGTTTCTTT. Translating it yields CASSRDSGAGGFF.

The J gene is TRBJ1-1, the V gene TRBV15; no clear D. V was cut by 0 bases and J by 1 base, with 9 bases left in between. In germline, CDR1 is LNHNV, CDR2 YYDKDF (reference sequence). The CDR3 totals 15 residues. The CDR3 spells CATSREVLANTEAFF. The CDR3 region has the DNA TGTGCCACCAGCAGAGAGGTCTTGGCGAACACTGAAGCTTTCTTT.

The gene calls are TRBV29-1 and TRBJ2-4, with D perhaps matching TRBD2 (5 bases). There are 16 residues in the CDR3. Deletions cut 7 bases from V and 0 bases from J, with 19 bases between. Germline values: CDR1 SQVTM, CDR2 ANQGSEA. CDR3 region: CSAAGLFGGAKNIQYF. CDR3 nucleotide sequence: TGCAGCGCCGCCGGACTTTTCGGAGGAGCCAAAAACATTCAGTACTTC.

This clone turned up a few times. This chain joins TRBV5-1 and TRBJ2-1; 9 nucleotides line up with TRBD2. Trimming at V came to 1 base and at J to 3 bases, leaving 5 bases not matched to a gene. Germline CDR1 is SGHRS and CDR2 is YFSETQ. The CDR3 spans 16 residues. The CDR3 sequence is CASSLIAGVSYNEQFF. Here the CDR3 DNA reads TGCGCCAGCAGCTTGATAGCGGGAGTCAGCTACAATGAGCAGTTCTTC.

V and J are TRBV9 and TRBJ2-3, with TRBD2 matching over 8 bases. CDR1 SGDLS and CDR2 YYNGEE come from the germline V gene. Trimming removed 3 bases from V and 1 base from J; junction bases left unmatched: 13. The length of the CDR3 is 18 residues. The CDR3 spells CASSEGGRIAGRTDTQYF. CDR3 bases: TGTGCCAGCAGCGAGGGCGGGAGGATAGCGGGCCGCACAGATACGCAGTATTTT.

The chain couples TRBV5-1 to TRBJ2-7, with 10 bases lining up with TRBD2. Germline V gives CDR1 SGHRS, CDR2 YFSETQ. The trim removed 1 base at V and 1 base at J, leaving 5 bases unmatched. The CDR3 extends over 16 amino acids. The chain's CDR3 is CASSLTASGSSYEQYF. The CDR3 DNA reads TGCGCCAGCAGCTTGACGGCTAGCGGGAGTTCCTACGAGCAGTACTTC. Complete variable domain (other parts from reference TRBV5-1 and TRBJ2-7): KAGVTQTPRYLIKTRGQQVTLSCSPISGHRSVSWYQQTPGQGLQFLFEYFSETQRNKGNFPGRFSGRQFSNSRSEMNVSTLELGDSALYLCASSLTASGSSYEQYFGPGTRLTVT.

The rearrangement uses TRBV5-1 and TRBJ2-3; TRBD2 matches at 7 bases. CDR3 length: 13 residues. J gave up 5 bases and V 5 bases, and 5 bases lay outside the gene matches. CDR1 is SGHRS, CDR2 YFSETQ, per germline. The DNA of the CDR3 is TGCGCCAGCAGTATTGGCGGGGGAGATACGCAGTATTTT. It encodes CASSIGGGDTQYF. Full variable domain (missing parts from reference TRBV5-1 and TRBJ2-3): KAGVTQTPRYLIKTRGQQVTLSCSPISGHRSVSWYQQTPGQGLQFLFEYFSETQRNKGNFPGRFSGRQFSNSRSEMNVSTLELGDSALYLCASSIGGGDTQYFGPGTRLTVL.

V gene TRBV2 combines with J gene TRBJ2-2; D call uncertain. Germline CDR1 and CDR2: SNHLY and FYNNEI. The length of the CDR3 is 13 residues. The V end was cut by 5 bases, the J end by 4 bases, with 8 bases between. Here the CDR3 DNA reads TGTGCCAGCAGTCGTACTGCCACCGGGGAGCTGTTTTTT. It is translated as CASSRTATGELFF.

The chain is built from TRBV5-1 and TRBJ2-2; TRBD1 is a possible D gene (6 bases). The CDR3 consists of 16 residues. CDR1 is SGHRS, CDR2 YFSETQ, per germline. Trimming pared 0 bases from V and 7 bases from J, leaving 16 bases between. The chain's CDR3 is CASSLDPPRGVGELFF. In DNA form, the CDR3 reads TGCGCCAGCAGCTTGGACCCGCCCAGGGGTGTCGGGGAGCTGTTTTTT.

The J gene is TRBJ2-7, the V gene TRBV11-3; weak D call: TRBD2 (6 bases). V gave up 5 bases and J gave up 5 bases, with 13 bases separating them. Germline assignment: CDR1 SGHNT and CDR2 YENEEA. The CDR3 has 13 residues. The CDR3 DNA follows: TGTGCCAGCAGCCCCCCCGCGGGGCACGAGCAGTACTTC. Its translation is CASSPPAGHEQYF.

V usage is TRBV5-1 and J usage is TRBJ1-2, with TRBD1 matching 8 bases. V shed 3 bases, J shed 2 bases, and the junction held 3 bases outside the gene matches. Germline V CDR1 and CDR2: SGHRS, YFSETQ. The CDR3 totals 14 residues. The CDR3 reads CASSSQGENYGYTF. The CDR3 DNA sequence: TGCGCCAGCAGCTCACAGGGGGAGAACTATGGCTACACCTTC.

This chain joins TRBV2 and TRBJ2-7; D uncertain. Germline CDR1 is SNHLY and CDR2 is FYNNEI. The CDR3 runs to 11 residues. Deletions cut 7 bases from V and 4 bases from J, with 8 bases between. The CDR3 region has the DNA TGTGCCAGCATGTACGGGTACGAGCAGTACTTC. Translated: CASMYGYEQYF.

This rearrangement joins TRBV9 to TRBJ2-1; D unresolved. CDR1 and CDR2 (germline): SGDLS, YYNGEE. V was cut by 0 bases and J by 0 bases, with 13 bases left in between. CDR3 length: 17 amino acids. CDR3 region: CASSVATWSSSYNEQFF. DNA of the CDR3: TGTGCCAGCAGCGTAGCAACGTGGTCCAGCTCCTACAATGAGCAGTTCTTC.